The 2 T cell receptor beta chains below come from one sample, sequenced in a study of CD8 T cells in Susac syndrome. RNA amounts of 0.5 to 1 ug underwent reverse transcription with random hexamers. TCRdb re-called the immunoSEQ multiplex PCR reads through MiXCR, storing one row per CDR3 protein. Here the sample spans some 450,000 distinct CDR3 sequences, around 83% being singletons. The sequencing sample was made of CD8+ T cells from PBMCs. The receptors here all came from a human donor with multiple sclerosis.

This sequence joins TRBV12-3 or TRBV12-4 and TRBJ2-5; weak D call: TRBD2 (7 bases). Trimming left V 6 bases short and J 5 bases short, with 19 bases between. The CDR3 is 15 residues long. The chain's CDR3 is CASRGGTPKRETQYF. The DNA of the CDR3 is TGTGCCAGCAGGGGGGGGACACCCAAACGCGAGACCCAGTACTTC.

The V gene is TRBV20-1, the J gene TRBJ2-1; 7 nucleotides line up with TRBD1. The V and J ends lost 3 bases and 0 bases, in that order; junction bases with no gene match: 11. Germline V gene sequence: CDR1 DFQATT, CDR2 SNEGSKA (reference sequence). There are 17 residues in the CDR3. The CDR3 sequence is CSASEGATSNSYNEQFF. CDR3 nucleotide sequence: TGCAGTGCTAGTGAGGGGGCTACCTCTAACTCCTACAATGAGCAGTTCTTC.